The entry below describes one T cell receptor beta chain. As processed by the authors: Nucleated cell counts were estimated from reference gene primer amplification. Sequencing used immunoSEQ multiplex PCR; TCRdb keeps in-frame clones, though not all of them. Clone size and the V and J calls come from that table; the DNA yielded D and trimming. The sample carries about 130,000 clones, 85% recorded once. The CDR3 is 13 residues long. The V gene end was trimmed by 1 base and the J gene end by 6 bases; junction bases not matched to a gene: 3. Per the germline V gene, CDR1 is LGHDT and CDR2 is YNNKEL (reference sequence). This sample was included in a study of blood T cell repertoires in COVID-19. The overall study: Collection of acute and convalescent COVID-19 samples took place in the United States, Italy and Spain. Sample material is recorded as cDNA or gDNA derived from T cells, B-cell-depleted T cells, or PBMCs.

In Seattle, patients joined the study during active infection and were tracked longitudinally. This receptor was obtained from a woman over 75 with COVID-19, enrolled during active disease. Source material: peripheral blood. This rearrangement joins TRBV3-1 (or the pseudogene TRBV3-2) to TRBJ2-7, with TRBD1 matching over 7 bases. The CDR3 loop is CASSQGQGGEQYF. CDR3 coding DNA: TGTGCCAGCAGCCAAGGACAGGGCGGCGAGCAGTACTTC.